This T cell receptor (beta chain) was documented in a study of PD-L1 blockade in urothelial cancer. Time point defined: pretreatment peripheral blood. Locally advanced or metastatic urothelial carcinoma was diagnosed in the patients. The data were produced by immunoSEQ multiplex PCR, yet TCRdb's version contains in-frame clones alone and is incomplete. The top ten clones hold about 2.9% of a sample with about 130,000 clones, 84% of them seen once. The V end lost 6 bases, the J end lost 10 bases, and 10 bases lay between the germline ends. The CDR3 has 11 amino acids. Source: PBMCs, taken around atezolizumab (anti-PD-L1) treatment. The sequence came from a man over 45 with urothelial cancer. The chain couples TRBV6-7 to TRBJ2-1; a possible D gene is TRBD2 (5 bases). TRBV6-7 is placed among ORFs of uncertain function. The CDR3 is CASSNRLEQFF. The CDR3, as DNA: TGTGCCAGCAGCAATAGACTAGAGCAGTTCTTC.